What follows is one T cell receptor beta chain and its context. The antigen is undetermined. Trimming shortened V by 4 bases and J by 0 bases, and 12 bases separated the two germline ends. The CDR3 totals 15 residues. From germline, CDR1 is MNHEY and CDR2 SMNVEV (reference sequence). Repertoires were generated with immunoSEQ multiplex PCR, while TCRdb's copy carries only in-frame clones and drops some. The sample consists of approximately 150,000 clones, 86% of them appearing once. This entry belongs to a study of Ad26.COV2.S vaccination and SARS-CoV-2 variants. Findings and caveats of the study: Breadth of non-spike TCRs did not differ between vaccinees and placebo recipients. The TCR breadth and depth analyses may have understated or missed part of the total T cell responses. Post-vaccination spike-specific CD8+ and CD4+ T cell responses reportedly had substantial breadth.

This chain uses TRBV27 with TRBJ1-2; D call uncertain. The source is a human donor who had recovered from COVID-19. The sequences come from peripheral blood, collected after recovery from COVID-19. CDR3 loop: CASSYLAAANYGYTF. The CDR3 DNA follows: TGTGCCAGCAGTTACCTGGCGGCAGCTAACTATGGCTACACCTTC.